This T cell receptor beta chain was obtained from a study of blood T cell repertoires in COVID-19. Study-wide context: PBMCs, B-cell-depleted T cells, or T cells were the source of the cDNA or gDNA that made up the material.

The authors' processing: Nucleated cell number was recorded as an estimate derived from reference gene primer amplification. TCRdb's table, derived via immunoSEQ multiplex PCR, lists solely in-frame clones and lacks some. The DNA gave D and trimming, while V, J and clone size come from that table. Altogether 150,000 to 200,000 clones are present, approximately 85% being singletons, with the ten largest covering roughly 9.7%. Sequencing was performed on peripheral blood. This TCR derives from a human donor with active or convalescent COVID-19. The donor label of this sample is uncertain.

The CDR3 loop reads CASGLVPTRGFF. In DNA form, the CDR3 reads TGTGCTAGTGGTTTGGTTCCAACCAGAGGGTTCTTT. This chain links TRBV12-5 with TRBJ1-1; D not certain. Germline V gives CDR1 LGHNT, CDR2 FRNRAP. The V end lost 0 bases, the J end lost 14 bases, and 13 bases lay between the germline ends. This CDR3 is built from 12 residues.